This T cell receptor (beta chain) was sequenced for a study of early stage breast cancer tumors. The overall study: About 80% of the 16 invasive tumors were ER+, PR+ and HER2-.

Study observations and caveats: Enriched TCRB sequences shared across patients were mostly commonly generated sequences. Blood repertoires resembled normal breast more than tumor. Bulk DNA sequencing of unsorted cells missed chain pairing and markers.

Generated by immunoSEQ multiplex PCR, the TCRdb table keeps only in-frame clones and is missing some. In the table there are tens of thousands of clones, 84% of which are singletons. The CDR3 has 15 amino acids. Comment on this clone: Its antigen is not known.

The specimen was blood. The J gene is TRBJ1-5, the V gene TRBV1; the listed D gene, TRBD1, was not tested against the DNA. TRBV1 represents a pseudogene. The sequence was collected from a person in their fifties with breast cancer. In nucleotides, the CDR3 is TGCACCATCTACCGAGGGGACAGAAGCAATCAGCCCCAGCATTTT. Its translation is CTIYRGDRSNQPQHF.